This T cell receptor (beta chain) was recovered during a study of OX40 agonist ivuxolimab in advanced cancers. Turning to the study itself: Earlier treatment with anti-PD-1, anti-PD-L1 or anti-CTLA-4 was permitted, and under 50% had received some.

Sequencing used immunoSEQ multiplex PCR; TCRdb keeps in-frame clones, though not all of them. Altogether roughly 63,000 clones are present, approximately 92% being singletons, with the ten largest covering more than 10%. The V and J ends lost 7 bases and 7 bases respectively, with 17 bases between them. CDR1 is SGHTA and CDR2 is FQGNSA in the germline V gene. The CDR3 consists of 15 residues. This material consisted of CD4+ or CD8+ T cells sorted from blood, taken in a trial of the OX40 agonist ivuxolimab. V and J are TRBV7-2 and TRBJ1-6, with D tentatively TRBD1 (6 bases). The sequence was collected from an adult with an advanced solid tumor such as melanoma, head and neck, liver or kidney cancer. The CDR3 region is CASTQRGDWNSPLHF. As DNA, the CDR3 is TGTGCCAGCACCCAAAGGGGGGATTGGAATTCACCCCTCCACTTT.